This T cell receptor beta chain was observed in a study of cytomegalovirus exposure and HLA in healthy donors. Turning to the study itself: According to later analysis, the same platform produced the 120 validation and under 700 first-cohort repertoires.

This clone has a handful of counts. Its antigen is currently unknown. TCRdb's copy holds only in-frame clones and misses some; the assay was immunoSEQ multiplex PCR. The sample consists of more than 250,000 clones, approximately 86% of them appearing once. Study conclusions and caveats: In vitro testing confirmed three CMV-associated chains as specific for CMV antigens. Many donors shared some public TCRs, even though most TCR sequences were rare. According to the study, roughly 160 TCR beta chains were cytomegalovirus-associated.

The TCR comes from a woman aged 25 to 45 in good health and CMV-seropositive. The sequenced sample was PBMCs.

The CDR3, as DNA: TGCGCCAGCAGTTTTAAGACAGCCCAAGAGACCCAGTACTTC. Its protein is CASSFKTAQETQYF. This chain joins TRBV5-1 and TRBJ2-5; a weak D match, TRBD1 (5 bases). The V end lost 5 bases, the J end lost 1 base, and 12 bases lay between the germline ends. There are 14 residues in the CDR3. Germline V gene data show CDR1 as SGHRS and CDR2 as YFSETQ.